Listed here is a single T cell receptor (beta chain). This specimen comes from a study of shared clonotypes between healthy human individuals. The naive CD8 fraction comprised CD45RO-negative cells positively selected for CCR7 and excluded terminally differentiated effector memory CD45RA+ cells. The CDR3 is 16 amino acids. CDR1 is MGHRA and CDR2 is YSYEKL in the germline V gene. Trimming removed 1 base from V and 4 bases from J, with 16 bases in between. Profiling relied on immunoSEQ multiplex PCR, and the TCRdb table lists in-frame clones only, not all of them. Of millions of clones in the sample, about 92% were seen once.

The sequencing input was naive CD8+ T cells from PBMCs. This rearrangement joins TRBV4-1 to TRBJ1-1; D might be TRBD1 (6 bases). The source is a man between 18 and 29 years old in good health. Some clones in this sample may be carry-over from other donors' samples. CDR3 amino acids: CASSQVVEGTITEAFF. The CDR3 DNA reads TGCGCCAGCAGCCAAGTGGTTGAGGGGACAATCACTGAAGCTTTCTTT.